Each of the 5 T cell receptor beta chains below was sequenced from the same sample in a study of T-cell memory formation after mild COVID-19. TCRdb re-called the 5' RACE reads with MiXCR, one entry per CDR3 protein. The data show more than 300,000 distinct CDR3 sequences, with roughly an eighth seen just once and over 20% held by the top ten. The sample was PBMCs or a T cell subset sorted from them (not recorded which). All receptors come from a man aged 18 to 29 who had mild COVID-19 (a few samples of this study predate the infection). Cell type and time point are not known.

This clonotype was recorded a few times. The genes are TRBV9 and TRBJ2-5; D remains ambiguous. The CDR3 totals 14 residues. Trimming shortened V by 0 bases and J by 0 bases, and 6 bases separated the two germline ends. The germline V gene encodes CDR1 SGDLS and CDR2 YYNGEE. CDR3 nucleotides: TGTGCCAGCAGCGTAGACGAATACCAAGAGACCCAGTACTTC. It translates to CASSVDEYQETQYF.

This clonotype has more than one count but fewer than ten. The genes are TRBV7-9 and TRBJ2-7, with D unclear. The CDR3 sequence is 12 residues long. The germline V and J ends were trimmed by 6 bases and 3 bases, with 9 bases remaining between them. Germline values: CDR1 SEHNR, CDR2 FQNEAQ (reference sequence). In DNA, the CDR3 is TGTGCCAGCAGGGGGTCCCGCTACGAGCAGTACTTC. Translation gives CASRGSRYEQYF.

This clonotype was recorded many times. The V and J genes are TRBV6-2 or TRBV6-3 and TRBJ2-2; D perhaps matches TRBD1 (6 bases). The CDR3 extends over 14 amino acids. Deletions cut 7 bases from V and 2 bases from J, with 11 bases between. Germline V gene data show CDR1 as MNHEY and CDR2 as SVGEGT. The DNA of the CDR3 is TGTGCCAGCAAAGGGGGACAAAACACCGGGGAGCTGTTTTTT. Its translation is CASKGGQNTGELFF.

The genes are TRBV9 and TRBJ1-2, with D tentatively TRBD1 (6 bases). The CDR3 has 14 amino acids. The V and J ends lost 4 bases and 8 bases respectively, with 18 bases between them. Germline CDR1 reads SGDLS; CDR2 reads YYNGEE. CDR3 DNA sequence: TGTGCCAGCAGCCCTCATACCCCAGGGGAAGGCTACACCTTC. Translation gives CASSPHTPGEGYTF.

This clonotype appeared a few times. The V and J genes are TRBV5-1 and TRBJ1-2; 9 nucleotides line up with TRBD1. CDR1 and CDR2 from the germline V gene are SGHRS and YFSETQ. The CDR3 sequence is 13 residues long. J was trimmed by 8 bases and V by 7 bases; bases with no gene match: 9. The CDR3 coding sequence is TGCGCCAGCTCCCAGGGACAGGGTAGCGGCTACACCTTC. Encoded protein: CASSQGQGSGYTF. Looking up the rest from reference TRBV5-1 and TRBJ1-2 gives the full variable domain: KAGVTQTPRYLIKTRGQQVTLSCSPISGHRSVSWYQQTPGQGLQFLFEYFSETQRNKGNFPGRFSGRQFSNSRSEMNVSTLELGDSALYLCASSQGQGSGYTFGSGTRLTVV.